This TCR beta chain stems from a study of blood T cell repertoires in COVID-19. On the study more broadly: The analysed material was cDNA or gDNA that came from T cells, B-cell-depleted T cells, or PBMCs.

Clones were sequenced by immunoSEQ multiplex PCR, and TCRdb holds only the in-frame ones, with some missing. The data show around 200,000 clones, 75% to 90% seen once. From germline, CDR1 is LGHNA and CDR2 YSLEER. The length of the CDR3 is 13 residues. V lost 0 bases and J lost 9, with 9 bases in between. Recruits, aged about 18 to 89 years, lived in 25 or so US areas. Participants had their cohort set by participant-reported clinical history. The study counted Cohort 3 donors as recovered given two negative PCRs, clearance, or symptom resolution. Sequencing was done on a sample of PBMCs or T cells enriched from blood (not recorded which). The gene calls are TRBV4-3 and TRBJ2-1; perhaps TRBD1 as D (5 bases). This clonotype was sampled from a man aged 25-40 years who had recovered from COVID-19. The chain's CDR3 is CASSQDRVTEQFF. The CDR3 region has the DNA TGCGCCAGCAGCCAAGACAGGGTGACTGAGCAGTTCTTC.